One and the same sample provided the 21 T cell receptor beta chains below, sequenced in a study of molecular identifiers for immune sequencing clone quantification. TCRdb recomputed calls from the PCR reads with MiXCR, one row per CDR3 protein. In the table there are under 800,000 distinct CDR3 sequences, 25% of which are singletons. Input material: naive CD8+ T cells from blood, with Jurkat cell RNA spiked in. Subset given: FACS-sorted CD8+CD4-CCR7+CD45RA+ naive T cells. The receptor source for this set is a human donor in good health. Some libraries in this study had Jurkat cell RNA spiked in.

The genes are TRBV28 and TRBJ1-2; D possibly corresponds to TRBD1 (5 bases). Germline CDR1 is MDHEN and CDR2 is SYDVKM. The germline V and J ends were trimmed by 6 bases and 4 bases, with 15 bases remaining between them. The CDR3 extends over 14 amino acids. The CDR3 region has the DNA TGTGCCAGCAGCTCTCCAGGGACTTTCTATGGCTACACCTTC. Protein: CASSSPGTFYGYTF.

With respect to this clonotype: The junction differs from germline at one of its ends, possibly a read error. This chain joins TRBV30 and TRBJ2-7; 7 positions agree with TRBD1. Germline CDR1 and CDR2: GTSNPN and SVGIG (reference sequence). The CDR3 consists of 16 residues. In DNA, the CDR3 is TGTGCCTGGAGTTATACGCATCCGGGACAGACCTACGGGCAGTACTTC. This translates into CAWSYTHPGQTYGQYF.

This clonotype was seen repeatedly, ten times or more. V is TRBV7-2 and J is TRBJ2-2; D is ambiguous. The ends were cut back, 5 bases at V and 4 bases at J, with 8 bases in the middle. The length of the CDR3 is 13 residues. Germline V gives CDR1 SGHTA, CDR2 FQGNSA. CDR3 DNA sequence: TGTGCCAGCAGCAGTGAAATCACCGGGGAGCTGTTTTTT. It translates to CASSSEITGELFF.

Notes on this clonotype: One base away lies a much larger clone, so this may be a sequencing read error. The chain uses TRBV12-3 or TRBV12-4 and TRBJ2-7; D assignment may be TRBD1 or TRBD2 (5 bases each). Trimming took 5 bases from V and 6 from J, leaving 11 bases between them. The CDR3 is 12 residues long. The CDR3 protein is CASSNGTAEQYF. CDR3 sequence (DNA): TGTGCCAGCAGTAACGGGACGGCCGAGCAGTACTTC.

In its sample, this clonotype was seen many times. The CDR3 loop is CSVELGMGAFF. The CDR3 nucleotides read TGCAGCGTTGAATTGGGGATGGGAGCTTTCTTT. The chain combines TRBV29-1 with TRBJ1-1; no reliable D call. Trimming stripped 2 bases from V and 10 bases from J, with 11 bases between. From germline, CDR1 is SQVTM and CDR2 ANQGSEA. The CDR3 totals 11 residues. Full variable domain (missing parts from reference TRBV29-1 and TRBJ1-1): SAVISQKPSRDICQRGTSLTIQCQVDSQVTMMFWYRQQPGQSLTLIATANQGSEATYESGFVIDKFPISRPNLTFSTLTVSNMSPEDSSIYLCSVELGMGAFFGQGTRLTVV.

Comment on this clonotype: One end of the junction is discordant with germline, which a read error may explain. The chain combines TRBV11-3 with TRBJ2-5; possible D gene TRBD2, 5 bases. The CDR3 length is 12 residues. Germline V gene lookup returns CDR1 SGHNT and CDR2 YENEEA. DNA for the CDR3: TGTGCCCGCAGCGTAGGACTGGAGACCCAGTACTTC. Translation: CARSVGLETQYF.

V gene TRBV6-5 combines with J gene TRBJ1-4, with D unresolved. CDR3 length: 13 residues. Germline V gene data show CDR1 as MNHEY and CDR2 as SVGAGI. Trimming pared 6 bases from V and 3 bases from J, leaving 8 bases between. DNA of the CDR3: TGTGCCAGCAGGGGGAATTCTAATGAAAAACTGTTTTTT. Translation gives CASRGNSNEKLFF.

The chain joins TRBV7-9 to TRBJ1-1, with a possible D match to TRBD1 (6 bases). The V end lost 11 bases, the J end lost 1 base, and 20 bases lay between the germline ends. Germline-derived CDR1 and CDR2 are SEHNR and FQNEAQ (reference sequence). There are 15 residues in the CDR3. DNA for the CDR3: TGTGCCGCGGGGGCAACAGACCGTGGGAACACTGAAGCTTTCTTT. It yields the protein CAAGATDRGNTEAFF.

This clonotype was recorded a few times. The V and J genes are TRBV28 and TRBJ2-7; 7 nucleotides agree with TRBD1. The CDR3 covers 13 residues. J lost 5 bases, V lost 10 bases, and 11 bases had no gene match. CDR1 MDHEN and CDR2 SYDVKM come from the germline V gene. This CDR3 is CATSQRGQDEQYF. CDR3 sequence (DNA): TGTGCCACTAGTCAAAGGGGGCAGGACGAGCAGTACTTC.

At least ten counts were recorded for this clonotype. V is TRBV7-2 and J is TRBJ2-7, with 8 bases identical to TRBD2. V was pared by 3 bases and J by 5 bases, with 6 bases of the junction left unmatched. Germline-derived CDR1 and CDR2 are SGHTA and FQGNSA. The CDR3 loop spans 14 amino acids. CDR3 sequence (DNA): TGTGCCAGCAGCTTGGGCGGGGGGTCCCACGAGCAGTACTTC. Translation: CASSLGGGSHEQYF.

The genes are TRBV4-3 and TRBJ1-6; 9 bases align to TRBD1. Germline V gene data show CDR1 as LGHNA and CDR2 as YSLEER. After removal of 3 bases from V and 7 bases from J, the junction contained 4 bases not matched to a gene. The CDR3 extends over 15 amino acids. CDR3 nucleotide sequence: TGCGCCAGCAGCCAGGGGACAGGGTGGAATTCACCCCTCCACTTT. Translated: CASSQGTGWNSPLHF.

In its sample, this clonotype was seen many times. The J gene is TRBJ1-3, the V gene TRBV7-9, with 7 nucleotides matching TRBD1. Germline trimming cut 6 bases from V and 7 bases from J; bases unmatched to any gene: 6. Germline values: CDR1 SEHNR, CDR2 FQNEAQ (reference sequence). This CDR3 has 13 residues. The chain's CDR3 is CASRDRFFNTIYF. The DNA of the CDR3 is TGTGCCAGCAGGGACAGGTTCTTCAACACCATATATTTT.

This clonotype has just a few counts. This chain connects TRBV15 to TRBJ2-7; 8 nucleotides align to TRBD1. J gave up 4 bases and V 4 bases, and 12 bases lay outside the gene matches. The CDR3 spans 16 residues. The V gene's germline CDR1 is LNHNV and CDR2 YYDKDF (reference sequence). CDR3 nucleotides: TGTGCCACCAGCACATTGGACAGGGCTGCTTTTTACGAGCAGTACTTC. Its protein is CATSTLDRAAFYEQYF.

This chain connects TRBV4-1 to TRBJ2-3, with 10 bases aligning to TRBD2. V was clipped by 4 bases and J by 6 bases; unmatched bases: 7. Per the germline V gene, CDR1 is MGHRA and CDR2 is YSYEKL. This CDR3 is 15 amino acids long. CDR3 residues: CASSPGTSVQDTQYF. For the CDR3, the DNA is TGCGCCAGCAGCCCCGGGACTAGCGTTCAGGATACGCAGTATTTT.

The sample holds a few counts of this clonotype. The gene calls are TRBV12-5 and TRBJ2-1; D possibly matches TRBD1 or TRBD2 (5 bases each). The CDR3 is 16 amino acids. Between the trimmed V and J ends, which lost 6 bases and 8 bases, there was a span of 23 bases. CDR1 and CDR2 from the germline V gene are LGHNT and FRNRAP. The CDR3, as DNA: TGTGCTAGTGGCCAGGGACCCCTGGGTATAGGGGATGAGCAGTTCTTC. Encoded protein: CASGQGPLGIGDEQFF.

With regard to this clonotype: Sequence at one end of the junction differs from germline and may be a read error. This chain joins TRBV12-3 or TRBV12-4 and TRBJ2-1; D is ambiguous. The CDR3 has 14 residues. The chain's CDR3 is CASSLTDSYNEQSF. In DNA, the CDR3 is TGTGCCAGCAGTTTGACTGACTCCTACAATGAGCAGTCCTTC.

This clonotype was observed a handful of times. V and J are TRBV13 and TRBJ2-2; 13 bases map to TRBD2. Germline lookup yields CDR1 PRHDT and CDR2 FYEKMQ (reference sequence). The CDR3 extends over 16 amino acids. Trimming took 5 bases from V and 4 from J; bases not matched to a gene: 4. CDR3 region: CASSIGLAGVTGELFF. In DNA form, the CDR3 reads TGTGCCAGCAGCATCGGACTAGCGGGAGTCACCGGGGAGCTGTTTTTT.

This clonotype was observed many times. V gene TRBV6-5 combines with J gene TRBJ1-2; D not resolved. The CDR3 covers 14 residues. Germline lookup yields CDR1 MNHEY and CDR2 SVGAGI. Between the trimmed V and J ends, which lost 2 bases and 6 bases, there was a span of 13 bases. For the CDR3, the DNA is TGTGCCAGCAGTTACGCCTACCACCCCAATGGCTACACCTTC. Translated: CASSYAYHPNGYTF.

This clonotype has at least ten counts. The chain has TRBV4-1 and TRBJ2-7; the match to TRBD1 covers 7 bases. J gave up 5 bases and V 1 base, and 8 bases lay outside the gene matches. Germline V gene sequence: CDR1 MGHRA, CDR2 YSYEKL. The CDR3 is 15 amino acids. CDR3 in amino acids: CASSQGAGGMNEQYF. In nucleotides, the CDR3 is TGCGCCAGCAGCCAAGGGGCAGGGGGTATGAACGAGCAGTACTTC.

This clonotype has a count of ten or more. The chain combines TRBV20-1 with TRBJ2-1; a weak D match, TRBD1 (6 bases). The germline gives CDR1 DFQATT, CDR2 SNEGSKA (reference sequence). The V gene lost 4 bases and the J gene lost 8 bases, with 21 bases spanning the gap. The CDR3 sequence is 15 residues long. The CDR3 reads CSATVNFLPGDEQFF. The CDR3 DNA reads TGCAGTGCTACGGTTAACTTCCTTCCAGGGGATGAGCAGTTCTTC.

This clonotype has only a few counts. V and J are TRBV27 and TRBJ1-5; D may be TRBD1 (5 bases). Between the trimmed V and J ends, which lost 6 bases and 3 bases, there was a span of 12 bases. CDR3 size: 14 residues. Germline V gene lookup returns CDR1 MNHEY and CDR2 SMNVEV (reference sequence). The CDR3 DNA reads TGTGCCAGCAGCCGTCGGGGGTTCAATCAGCCCCAGCATTTT. This encodes CASSRRGFNQPQHF.